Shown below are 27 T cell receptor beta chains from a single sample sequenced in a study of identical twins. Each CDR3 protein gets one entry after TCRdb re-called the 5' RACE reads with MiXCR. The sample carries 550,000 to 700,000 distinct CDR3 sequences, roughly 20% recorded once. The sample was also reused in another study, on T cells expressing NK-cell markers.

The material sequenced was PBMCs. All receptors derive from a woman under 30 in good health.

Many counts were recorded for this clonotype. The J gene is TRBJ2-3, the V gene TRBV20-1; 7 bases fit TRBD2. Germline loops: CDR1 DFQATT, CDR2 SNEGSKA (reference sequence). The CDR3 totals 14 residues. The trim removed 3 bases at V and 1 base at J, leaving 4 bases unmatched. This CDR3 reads CSASLLAGTDTQYF. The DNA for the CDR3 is TGCAGTGCTAGTCTGCTAGCGGGCACAGATACGCAGTATTTT.

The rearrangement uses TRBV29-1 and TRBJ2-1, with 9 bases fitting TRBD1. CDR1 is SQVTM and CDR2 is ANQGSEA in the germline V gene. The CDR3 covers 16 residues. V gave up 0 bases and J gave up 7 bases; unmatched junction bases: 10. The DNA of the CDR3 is TGCAGCGTTGAAGACCTCAGACAGGGGGGATCTAATGAGCAGTTCTTC. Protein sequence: CSVEDLRQGGSNEQFF.

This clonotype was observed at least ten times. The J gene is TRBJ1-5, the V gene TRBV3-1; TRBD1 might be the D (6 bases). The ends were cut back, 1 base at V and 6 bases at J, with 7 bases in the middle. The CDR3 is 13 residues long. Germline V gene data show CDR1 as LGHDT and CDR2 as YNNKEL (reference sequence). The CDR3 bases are TGTGCCAGCAGCCAAGGGGGGCGTCAGCCCCAGCATTTT. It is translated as CASSQGGRQPQHF. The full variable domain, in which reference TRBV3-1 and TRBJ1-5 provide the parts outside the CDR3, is DTAVSQTPKYLVTQMGNDKSIKCEQNLGHDTMYWYKQDSKKFLKIMFSYNNKELIINETVPNRFSPKSPDKAHLNLHINSLELGDSAVYFCASSQGGRQPQHFGDGTRLSIL.

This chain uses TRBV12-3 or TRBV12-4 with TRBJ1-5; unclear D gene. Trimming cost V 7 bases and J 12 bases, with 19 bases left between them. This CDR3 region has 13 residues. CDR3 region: CASTLTDLRLQHF. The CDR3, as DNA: TGTGCCAGCACCCTGACCGACCTAAGACTCCAGCATTTT.

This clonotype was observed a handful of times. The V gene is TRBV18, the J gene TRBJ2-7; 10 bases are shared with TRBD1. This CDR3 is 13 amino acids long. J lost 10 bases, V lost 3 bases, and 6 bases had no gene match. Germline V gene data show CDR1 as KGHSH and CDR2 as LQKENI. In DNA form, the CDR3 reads TGTGCCAGCTCACCCTCGGGACAGGGGATCCAGTACTTC. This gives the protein CASSPSGQGIQYF.

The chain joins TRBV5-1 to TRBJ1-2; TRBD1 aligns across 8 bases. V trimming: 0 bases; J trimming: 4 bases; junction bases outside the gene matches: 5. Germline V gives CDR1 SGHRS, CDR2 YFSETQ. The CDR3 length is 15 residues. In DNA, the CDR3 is TGCGCCAGCAGCTTGGACGGACAGGGTATCTATGGCTACACCTTC. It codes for CASSLDGQGIYGYTF. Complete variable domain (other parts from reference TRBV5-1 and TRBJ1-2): KAGVTQTPRYLIKTRGQQVTLSCSPISGHRSVSWYQQTPGQGLQFLFEYFSETQRNKGNFPGRFSGRQFSNSRSEMNVSTLELGDSALYLCASSLDGQGIYGYTFGSGTRLTVV.

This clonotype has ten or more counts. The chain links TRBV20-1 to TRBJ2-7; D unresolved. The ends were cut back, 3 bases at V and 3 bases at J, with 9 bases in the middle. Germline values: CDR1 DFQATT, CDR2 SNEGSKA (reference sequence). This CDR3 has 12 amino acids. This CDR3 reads CSASKRDYEQYF. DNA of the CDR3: TGCAGTGCTAGTAAGAGAGACTACGAGCAGTACTTC.

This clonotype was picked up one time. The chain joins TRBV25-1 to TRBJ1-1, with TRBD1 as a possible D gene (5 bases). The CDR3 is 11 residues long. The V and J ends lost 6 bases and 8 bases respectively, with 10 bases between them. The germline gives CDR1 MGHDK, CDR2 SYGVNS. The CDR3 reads CASRGGAEAFF. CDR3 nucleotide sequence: TGTGCCAGCAGGGGAGGGGCCGAAGCTTTCTTT. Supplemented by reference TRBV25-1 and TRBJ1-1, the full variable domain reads EADIYQTPRYLVIGTGKKITLECSQTMGHDKMYWYQQDPGMELHLIHYSYGVNSTEKGDLSSESTVSRIRTEHFPLTLESARPSHTSQYLCASRGGAEAFFGQGTRLTVV.

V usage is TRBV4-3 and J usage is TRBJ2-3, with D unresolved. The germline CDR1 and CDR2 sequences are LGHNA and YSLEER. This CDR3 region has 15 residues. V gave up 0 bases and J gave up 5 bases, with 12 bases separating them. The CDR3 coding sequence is TGCGCCAGCAGCCAAGATGGGCTAATCCGAGATACGCAGTATTTT. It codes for CASSQDGLIRDTQYF.

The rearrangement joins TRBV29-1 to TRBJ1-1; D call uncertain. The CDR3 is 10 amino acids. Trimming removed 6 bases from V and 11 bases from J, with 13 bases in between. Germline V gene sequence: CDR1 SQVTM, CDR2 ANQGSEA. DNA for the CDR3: TGCAGCGTCCCCGTGGAGGTTGCTTTCTTT. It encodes CSVPVEVAFF.

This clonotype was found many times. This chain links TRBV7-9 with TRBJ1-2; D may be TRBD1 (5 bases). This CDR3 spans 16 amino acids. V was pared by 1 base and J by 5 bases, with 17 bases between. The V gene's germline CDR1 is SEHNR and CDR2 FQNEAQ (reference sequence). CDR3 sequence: CASSLGPGTAEYGYTF. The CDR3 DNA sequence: TGTGCCAGCAGCTTAGGCCCCGGGACCGCCGAGTATGGCTACACCTTC. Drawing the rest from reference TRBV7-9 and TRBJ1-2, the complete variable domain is DTGVSQNPRHKITKRGQNVTFRCDPISEHNRLYWYRQTLGQGPEFLTYFQNEAQLEKSRLLSDRFSAERPKGSFSTLEIQRTEQGDSAMYLCASSLGPGTAEYGYTFGSGTRLTVV.

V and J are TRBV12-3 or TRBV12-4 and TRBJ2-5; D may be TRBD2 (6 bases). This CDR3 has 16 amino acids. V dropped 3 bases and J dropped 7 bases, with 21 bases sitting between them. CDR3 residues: CASSFLSGARGWTQYF. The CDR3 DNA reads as TGTGCCAGCAGTTTCCTTAGCGGTGCACGCGGATGGACCCAGTACTTC.

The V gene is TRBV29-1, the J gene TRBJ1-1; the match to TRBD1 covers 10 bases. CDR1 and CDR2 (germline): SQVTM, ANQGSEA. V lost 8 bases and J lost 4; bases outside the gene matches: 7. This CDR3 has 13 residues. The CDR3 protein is CSLRQGAGTEAFF. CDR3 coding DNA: TGCAGCCTAAGACAGGGGGCGGGCACTGAAGCTTTCTTT.

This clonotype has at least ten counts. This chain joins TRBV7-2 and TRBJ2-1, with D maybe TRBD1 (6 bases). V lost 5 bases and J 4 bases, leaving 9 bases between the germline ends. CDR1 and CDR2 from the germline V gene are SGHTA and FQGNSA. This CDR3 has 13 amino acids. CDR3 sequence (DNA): TGTGCCAGCAGCCCTGGGACATACAATGAGCAGTTCTTC. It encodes CASSPGTYNEQFF.

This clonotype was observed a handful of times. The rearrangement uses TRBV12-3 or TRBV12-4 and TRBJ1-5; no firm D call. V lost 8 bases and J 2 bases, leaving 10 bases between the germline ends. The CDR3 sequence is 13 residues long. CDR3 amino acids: CASGRVGNQPQHF. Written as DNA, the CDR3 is TGTGCCAGCGGAAGGGTCGGCAATCAGCCCCAGCATTTT.

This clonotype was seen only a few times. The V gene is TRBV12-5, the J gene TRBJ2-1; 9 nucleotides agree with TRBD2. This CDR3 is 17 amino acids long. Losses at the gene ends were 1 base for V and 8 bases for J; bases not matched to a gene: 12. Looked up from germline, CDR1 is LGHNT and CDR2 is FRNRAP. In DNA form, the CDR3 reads TGTGCTAGTGGTTTGGGCCTACTAGCGGGTCAACCTTATGAGCAGTTCTTC. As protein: CASGLGLLAGQPYEQFF. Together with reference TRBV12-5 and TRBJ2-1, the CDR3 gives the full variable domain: DARVTQTPRHKVTEMGQEVTMRCQPILGHNTVFWYRQTMMQGLELLAYFRNRAPLDDSGMPKDRFSAEMPDATLATLKIQPSEPRDSAVYFCASGLGLLAGQPYEQFFGPGTRLTVL.

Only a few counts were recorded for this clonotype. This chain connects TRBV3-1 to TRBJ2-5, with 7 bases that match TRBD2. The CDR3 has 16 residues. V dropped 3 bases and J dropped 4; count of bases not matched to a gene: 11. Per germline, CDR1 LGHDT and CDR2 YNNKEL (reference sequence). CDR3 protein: CASSQSRRGDGETQYF. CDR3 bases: TGTGCCAGCAGCCAGTCCCGCCGGGGGGATGGAGAGACCCAGTACTTC.

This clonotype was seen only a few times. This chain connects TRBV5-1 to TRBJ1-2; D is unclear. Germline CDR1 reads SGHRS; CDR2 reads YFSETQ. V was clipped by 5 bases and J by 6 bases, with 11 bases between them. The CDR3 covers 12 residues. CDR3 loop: CASRPLRDGYTF. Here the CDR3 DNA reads TGCGCCAGCAGACCCTTACGTGATGGCTACACCTTC.

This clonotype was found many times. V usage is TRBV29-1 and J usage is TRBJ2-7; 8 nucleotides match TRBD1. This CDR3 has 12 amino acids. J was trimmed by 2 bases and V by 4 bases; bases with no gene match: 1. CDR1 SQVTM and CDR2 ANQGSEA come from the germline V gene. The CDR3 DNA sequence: TGCAGCGTTGGGGACAGGCCCTACGAGCAGTACTTC. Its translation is CSVGDRPYEQYF.

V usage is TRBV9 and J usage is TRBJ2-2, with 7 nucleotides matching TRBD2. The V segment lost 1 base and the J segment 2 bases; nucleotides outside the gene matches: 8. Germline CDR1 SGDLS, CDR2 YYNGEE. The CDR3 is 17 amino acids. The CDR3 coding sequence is TGTGCCAGCAGCGTATGGAGCGGGGCTTTAAACACCGGGGAGCTGTTTTTT. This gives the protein CASSVWSGALNTGELFF.

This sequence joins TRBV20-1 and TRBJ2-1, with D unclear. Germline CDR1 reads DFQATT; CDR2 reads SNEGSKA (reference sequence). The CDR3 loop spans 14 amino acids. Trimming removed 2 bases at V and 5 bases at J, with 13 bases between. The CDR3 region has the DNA TGCAGTGCTAGATGGCTAGTTGGGGACAATGAGCAGTTCTTC. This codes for CSARWLVGDNEQFF.

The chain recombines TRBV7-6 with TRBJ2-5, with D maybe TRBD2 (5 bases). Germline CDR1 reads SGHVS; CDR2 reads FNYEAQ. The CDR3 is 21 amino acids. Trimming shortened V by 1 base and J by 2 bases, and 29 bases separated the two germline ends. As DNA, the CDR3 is TGTGCCAGCAGCTTAGGACCTGCTGGGCATACTTTGTCAGGAGGACAAGAGACCCAGTACTTC. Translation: CASSLGPAGHTLSGGQETQYF.

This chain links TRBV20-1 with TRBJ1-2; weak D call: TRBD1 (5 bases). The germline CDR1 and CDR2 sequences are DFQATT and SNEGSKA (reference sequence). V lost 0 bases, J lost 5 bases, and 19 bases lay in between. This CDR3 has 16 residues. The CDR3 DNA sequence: TGCAGTGCTAGAGATCTGAGCTACGGGACCACATATGGCTACACCTTC. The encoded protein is CSARDLSYGTTYGYTF.

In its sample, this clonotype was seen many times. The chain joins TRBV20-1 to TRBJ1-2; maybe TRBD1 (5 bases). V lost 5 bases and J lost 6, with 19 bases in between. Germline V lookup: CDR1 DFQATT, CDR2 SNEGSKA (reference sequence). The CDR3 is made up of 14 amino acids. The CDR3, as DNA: TGCAGTGCTGTCGGGACTCCTGGGGTTGATGGCTACACCTTC. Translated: CSAVGTPGVDGYTF.

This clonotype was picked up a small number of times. The CDR3 loop reads CSARSPSGRREQFF. In DNA form, the CDR3 reads TGCAGTGCTAGATCCCCTAGCGGGAGGCGTGAGCAGTTCTTC. The chain has TRBV20-1 and TRBJ2-1; 11 nucleotides agree with TRBD2. The trim removed 2 bases at V and 9 bases at J, leaving 6 bases unmatched. From germline, CDR1 is DFQATT and CDR2 SNEGSKA (reference sequence). The CDR3 totals 14 residues.

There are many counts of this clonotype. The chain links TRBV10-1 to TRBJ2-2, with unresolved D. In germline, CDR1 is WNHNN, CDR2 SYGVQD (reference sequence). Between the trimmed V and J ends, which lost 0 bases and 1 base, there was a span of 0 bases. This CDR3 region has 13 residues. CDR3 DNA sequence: TGCGCCAGCAGTGAGTCGAACACCGGGGAGCTGTTTTTT. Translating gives CASSESNTGELFF.

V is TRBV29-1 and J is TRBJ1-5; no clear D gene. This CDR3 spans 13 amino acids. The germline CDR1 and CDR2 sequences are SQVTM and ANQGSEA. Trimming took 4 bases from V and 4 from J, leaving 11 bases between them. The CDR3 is CSVVVEVNQPQHF. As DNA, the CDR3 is TGCAGCGTTGTGGTGGAGGTGAATCAGCCCCAGCATTTT.